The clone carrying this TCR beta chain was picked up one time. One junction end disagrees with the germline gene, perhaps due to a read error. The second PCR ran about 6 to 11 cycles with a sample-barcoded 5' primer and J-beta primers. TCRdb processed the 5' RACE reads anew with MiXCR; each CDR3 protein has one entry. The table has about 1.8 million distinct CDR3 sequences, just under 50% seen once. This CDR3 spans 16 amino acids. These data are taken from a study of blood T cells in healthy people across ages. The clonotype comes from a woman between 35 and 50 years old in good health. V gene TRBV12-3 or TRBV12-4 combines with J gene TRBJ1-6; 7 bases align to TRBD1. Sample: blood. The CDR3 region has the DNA TGTGCCAGCAGGGTACAGGGGAACCCCTATAATTCACCTCTCCACTTT. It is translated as CASRVQGNPYNSPLHF.